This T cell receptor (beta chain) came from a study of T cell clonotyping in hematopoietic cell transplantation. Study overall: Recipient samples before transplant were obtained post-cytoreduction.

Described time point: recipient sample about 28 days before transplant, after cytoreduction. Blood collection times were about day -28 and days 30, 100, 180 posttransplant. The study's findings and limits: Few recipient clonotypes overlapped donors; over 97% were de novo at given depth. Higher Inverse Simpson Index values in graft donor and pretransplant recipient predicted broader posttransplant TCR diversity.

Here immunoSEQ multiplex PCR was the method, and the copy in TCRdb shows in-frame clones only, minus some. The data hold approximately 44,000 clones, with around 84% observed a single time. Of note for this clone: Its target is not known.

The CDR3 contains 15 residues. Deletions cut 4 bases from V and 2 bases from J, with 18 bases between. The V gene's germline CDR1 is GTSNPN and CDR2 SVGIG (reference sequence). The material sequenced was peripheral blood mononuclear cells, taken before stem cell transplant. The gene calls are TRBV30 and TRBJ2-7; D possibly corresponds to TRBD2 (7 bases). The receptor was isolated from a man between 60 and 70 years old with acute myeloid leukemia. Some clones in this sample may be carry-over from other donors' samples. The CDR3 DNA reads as TGTGCCTGGAAGCCTTGGCGGGGGCCCGCCTACGAGCAGTACTTC. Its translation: CAWKPWRGPAYEQYF.